This TCR beta chain is from a study of T cell responses to AZD1222 COVID-19 vaccine. Here immunoSEQ multiplex PCR was the method, and the copy in TCRdb shows in-frame clones only, minus some. The sample lists under 200,000 clones; around 93% were seen once. Remarks on this clone: Its antigen is unidentified.

General study findings and limits: Spike-wide coverage was observed for vaccine-associated CD4 TCRs, with dominant responses at 160-218 and 743-854. Receipt of two AZD1222 doses was followed by a rise in Spike-specific TCR breadth and depth.

V was clipped by 7 bases and J by 5 bases; unmatched bases: 6. The CDR3 contains 14 residues. The germline CDR1 and CDR2 sequences are SGHNT and YYREEE (reference sequence). Source: peripheral blood, taken on day 0 of AZD1222 vaccination. The TCR comes from an adult in good health. The chain employs TRBV5-4 and TRBJ2-3; TRBD2 matches at 11 bases. DNA of the CDR3: TGTGCCAGCTCAGTAGCGGGGGGGGGAGATACGCAGTATTTT. Translated: CASSVAGGGDTQYF.